The entry below describes one T cell receptor beta chain. Antigen specificity is unknown. The record originates from a study of T cells in narcolepsy. Study results and limitations: In some patient and control memory CD4+ samples, autoreactive clones were absent. Blood of same and different patients, but not healthy controls, reportedly held recurring autoreactive clonotypes. HCRT-specific and TRIB2-specific autoreactive clonotypes appeared among same-patient CSF and blood CD4+ clonotypes.

The germline V gene encodes CDR1 GTSNPN and CDR2 SVGIG (reference sequence). Trimming shortened V by 0 bases and J by 0 bases, and 6 bases separated the two germline ends. The CDR3 runs 14 residues. Some clones are missing from TCRdb's copy, which holds only in-frame ones; the method was immunoSEQ multiplex PCR. The table lists around 33,000 clones, around four fifths of them singletons. Sample: CD45RA- memory CD4+ T cells from PBMCs. The V and J genes are TRBV30 and TRBJ1-5; D not resolved. The sequence derives from a human donor with narcolepsy. CDR3 nucleotides: TGTGCCTGGAGTGTAAGCCGTAGCAATCAGCCCCAGCATTTT. Protein: CAWSVSRSNQPQHF.